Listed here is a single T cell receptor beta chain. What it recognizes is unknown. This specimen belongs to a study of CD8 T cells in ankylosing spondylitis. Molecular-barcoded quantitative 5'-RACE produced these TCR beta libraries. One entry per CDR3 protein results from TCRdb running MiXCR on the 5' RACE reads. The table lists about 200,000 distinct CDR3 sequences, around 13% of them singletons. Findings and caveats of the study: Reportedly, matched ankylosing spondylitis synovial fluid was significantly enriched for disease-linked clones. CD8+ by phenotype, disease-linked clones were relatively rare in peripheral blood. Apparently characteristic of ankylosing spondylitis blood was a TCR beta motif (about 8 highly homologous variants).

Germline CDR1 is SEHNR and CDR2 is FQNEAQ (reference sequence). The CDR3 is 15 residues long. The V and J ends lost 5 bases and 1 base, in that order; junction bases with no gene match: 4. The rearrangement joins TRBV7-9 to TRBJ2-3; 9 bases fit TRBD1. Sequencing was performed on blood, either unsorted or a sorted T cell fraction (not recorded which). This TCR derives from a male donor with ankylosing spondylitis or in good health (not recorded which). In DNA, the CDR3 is TGTGCCAGCAGCCCGCGGGACAGGGGCACAGATACGCAGTATTTT. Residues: CASSPRDRGTDTQYF.